This T cell receptor beta chain came from a study of T cell responses to AZD1222 COVID-19 vaccine (dated by TCRdb to 2020 to 2023). At the level of the whole study: Because spike-specific TCR depth and breadth did not differ between the two schedules, AZD1222 recipients who got a second dose at roughly 4 weeks were pooled with those who got a second dose at roughly 12 weeks. TCR sequencing was performed for some 250 trial participants, of whom approximately 200 were given two doses of AZD1222 and around 25 were given two doses of MenACWY control vaccine. Trial participants were enrolled by age into subgroups of 18-55, 56-69 and 70-plus years, and roughly 160, 29 and 62 TCR-sequenced participants, respectively, were included in these subgroups. Points the paper makes about the study in general: Conclusions about previously exposed vaccinees were limited because only five to seven AZD1222 recipients were SARS-CoV-2 seropositive at baseline. Most participants were white British and females outnumbered males, and the authors suggested that clonal diversity may have been underestimated. No day 14 peak-response samples were available, so repertoires were characterized only after the peak T cell response. CD4 TCRs associated with the vaccine covered the entire spike protein, and the dominant responses were in regions 160-218 and 743-854. After two AZD1222 doses, spike-specific TCR breadth and depth were significantly higher than at day 0 and than in MenACWY recipients. Epitopes outside the regions mutated in the B.1.351 and B.1.1.7 variants were reportedly recognized by nearly half of the unique spike-specific TCRs. The 56-69-year group was small, and its depth increase did not reach significance, likely because of low power.

The germline V gene (reference sequence) gives CDR1 as LNHDA and CDR2 as SQIVND. Trimming removed 5 bases from V and 0 bases from J, leaving 14 bases between the germline ends. Including the terminal cysteine and phenylalanine, the CDR3 comprises 16 residues. Of the read, only the CDR3 DNA is kept; its 48 bases are in frame from base 1. On this clone: It has no known antigen specificity. Base qualities were left out, and no much larger clone turns up one base away.

This sample's time point label indicates: baseline before first vaccination. Vaccinee samples were obtained from the UK trials COV001 and COV002, which included a single-blind randomized controlled phase 2/3 trial of AZD1222 (ChAdOx1 nCoV-19) in healthy adults. Trial participant PBMC samples were collected at day 0 and day 28 after the second dose for TCRbeta chain sequencing. The CDR3 regions of human TCRbeta chains were analyzed by immunosequencing. Processing in the source paper ran as follows. Repertoire TCRs were matched against a reference library of SARS-CoV-2-specific TCRs generated with the MIRA antigen-specificity platform. Breadth meant the fraction of unique TCRs that were SARS-CoV-2-associated, whereas depth meant the fraction of total T cells that were SARS-CoV-2-associated. Using the MIRA data, every spike-specific TCR was mapped to the spike region that the TCR reacted to and assigned to either a CD4 or a CD8 class. Log10-transformed breadth and depth values were compared by one-way ANOVA with Sidak's multiple comparisons tests. Here the immuneACCESS table is served through TCRdb, limited to in-frame sequences with V and J called. Missing clones are a known gap in these copies; in checked studies unresolved V genes cover under half, and the rest lacks a known reason. V and J calls plus clone size are reproduced from that table; the DNA served to infer D and trimming. This sample holds roughly 70,000 clones; roughly 85% were observed only once. Roughly 20% of the sample rests with the top ten.

The source material was peripheral blood, sampled on day 0 of AZD1222 vaccination. The TCR comes from an adult in good health. Rearrangement joined TRBV19 to TRBJ1-3; a tentative D call is TRBD1 (5 bases match). CDR3 region: CASSDGGRSSGNTIYF. Here is the DNA: TGTGCCAGTAGTGATGGGGGACGGAGCTCTGGAAACACCATATATTTT.